Presented here are 10 T cell receptor beta chains from one specimen sequenced in a study of cytomegalovirus exposure and HLA in healthy donors. The PCR had 60 Vbeta and 13 Jbeta primers. Sequencing used immunoSEQ multiplex PCR; TCRdb keeps in-frame clones, though not all of them. The data show over 50,000 clones, 70% to 80% seen once. Material for sequencing was PBMCs. These receptors came from a man aged 45-60 years in good health and CMV-seropositive.

The table lists this clone with a count of one. This rearrangement joins TRBV27 to TRBJ1-1; TRBD1 agrees at 7 bases. CDR3 length: 14 amino acids. Trimming took 8 bases from V and 6 from J; bases not matched to a gene: 12. Germline lookup yields CDR1 MNHEY and CDR2 SMNVEV (reference sequence). The CDR3 is CASSSTGVWAEAFF. The CDR3 bases are TGTGCCAGCTCCTCAACAGGGGTTTGGGCTGAAGCTTTCTTT.

This sequence joins TRBV18 and TRBJ1-3, with D possibly being TRBD1 (5 bases). CDR1 is KGHSH and CDR2 is LQKENI in the germline V gene. With 1 base removed from V and 2 bases from J, the gap between germline ends came to 9 bases. CDR3 length: 15 residues. This CDR3 is CASSPQGMPGNTIYF. The CDR3 DNA sequence: TGTGCCAGCTCACCACAGGGGATGCCTGGAAACACCATATATTTT.

The rearrangement joins TRBV28 to TRBJ2-7, with 10 bases fitting TRBD2. The CDR3 is 17 residues long. From germline, CDR1 is MDHEN and CDR2 SYDVKM. With 8 bases clipped from V and 4 bases from J, the junction kept 17 bases outside the gene matches. CDR3 sequence reads: CASGVAGGTAIVYEQYF. The DNA for the CDR3 is TGTGCCAGCGGGGTAGCGGGAGGAACCGCCATTGTGTACGAGCAGTACTTC.

Points on this clone: A read error may produce the germline difference seen at one junction end. The genes are TRBV30 and TRBJ1-1, with D hard to call. In germline, CDR1 is GTSNPN, CDR2 SVGIG (reference sequence). The CDR3 extends over 13 amino acids. The CDR3 here is CDWSSLRHPRAFF. The DNA of the CDR3 is TGTGACTGGAGCTCCCTACGCCACCCGAGGGCTTTCTTT.

This chain joins TRBV25-1 and TRBJ2-5; 10 nucleotides align to TRBD2. The CDR3 has 16 residues. V shed 6 bases and J 4 bases; nucleotides not matched to a gene: 11. CDR1 and CDR2 (germline): MGHDK, SYGVNS. Here the CDR3 DNA reads TGTGCCAGCAGCGCTGGAGCGGGAGGGCCGGGAGAGACCCAGTACTTC. Translating it yields CASSAGAGGPGETQYF.

This chain connects TRBV27 to TRBJ2-7; 13 bases are a match to TRBD2. V trimming: 2 bases; J trimming: 3 bases; junction bases outside the gene matches: 4. CDR3 size: 16 residues. Germline values: CDR1 MNHEY, CDR2 SMNVEV (reference sequence). The CDR3: CASSLKGLAGYYEQYF. The CDR3 region has the DNA TGTGCCAGCAGTTTAAAGGGACTAGCGGGGTACTACGAGCAGTACTTC.

CDR3 DNA: TGTGCCGGCACAGTTAAGACAGGGGGAGATGGCTACACCTTC. It yields the protein CAGTVKTGGDGYTF. The chain joins TRBV2 to TRBJ1-2; 9 bases fit TRBD1. Germline trimming cut 11 bases from V and 6 bases from J; bases unmatched to any gene: 13. The CDR3 loop spans 14 amino acids. Germline V lookup: CDR1 SNHLY, CDR2 FYNNEI.

This chain connects TRBV5-1 to TRBJ2-1, with 9 bases lining up with TRBD1. Germline values: CDR1 SGHRS, CDR2 YFSETQ. V shed 2 bases, J shed 4 bases, and the junction held 1 base outside the gene matches. The CDR3 covers 14 residues. CDR3 in amino acids: CASSFGQGYNEQFF. The CDR3 region has the DNA TGCGCCAGCAGCTTTGGACAGGGGTACAATGAGCAGTTCTTC.

With regard to this clone: Compared with germline, one end of the junction differs, possibly owing to a read error. V and J are TRBV5-1 and TRBJ2-1; 10 positions agree with TRBD1. This CDR3 region has 16 residues. Germline CDR1 SGHRS, CDR2 YFSETQ. CDR3 protein: CASSGGTGDSNNEQFF. The CDR3 bases are TGCGCCAGCAGCGGGGGGACAGGGGACTCCAACAATGAGCAGTTCTTC.

V usage is TRBV5-1 and J usage is TRBJ2-5; 14 bases align to TRBD2. Germline V gene data show CDR1 as SGHRS and CDR2 as YFSETQ. The J segment lost 4 bases and the V segment lost 4 bases, leaving 6 bases of the junction unmatched. The CDR3 spans 16 residues. The CDR3 DNA reads TGCGCCAGCAGCCTGGGACTAGCGGGAGTCCCAGAGACCCAGTACTTC. Translated, it gives CASSLGLAGVPETQYF.